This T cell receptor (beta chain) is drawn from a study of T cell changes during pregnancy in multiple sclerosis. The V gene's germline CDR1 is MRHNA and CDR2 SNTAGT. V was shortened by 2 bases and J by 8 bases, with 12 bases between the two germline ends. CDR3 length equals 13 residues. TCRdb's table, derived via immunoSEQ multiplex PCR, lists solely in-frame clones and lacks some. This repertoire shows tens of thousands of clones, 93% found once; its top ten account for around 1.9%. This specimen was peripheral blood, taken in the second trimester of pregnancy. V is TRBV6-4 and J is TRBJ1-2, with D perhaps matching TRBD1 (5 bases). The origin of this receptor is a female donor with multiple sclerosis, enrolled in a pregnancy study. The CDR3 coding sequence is TGTGCCAGCAGTGACGGCGCAGGGCCCGGCTACACCTTC. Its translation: CASSDGAGPGYTF.